This TCR beta chain was obtained from a study of Ad26.COV2.S vaccination and SARS-CoV-2 variants. Treatment meaning: some 19 received Ad26.COV2.S at low or high dose, single or two shots; about 5 received placebo; per-sample allocation not given. Day 63 after the first vaccine or placebo injection was the time point for sampling. Profiled with immunoSEQ multiplex PCR; TCRdb holds only in-frame clones, not every one. The table includes roughly 700,000 clones, around 90% detected once. The sequence was obtained from a person between 18 and 60 years old who received the Ad26.COV2.S COVID-19 vaccine or a placebo. Sequencing was performed on peripheral blood, taken in a trial of Ad26.COV2.S vaccine versus placebo.

The CDR3 DNA reads as TGTGCCAGCAGCTTAGTTGGACATTACACCGGGGAGCTGTTTTTT. Its translation is CASSLVGHYTGELFF. The rearrangement links TRBV11-1 to TRBJ2-2, with a possible D match to TRBD1 (5 bases). Trimming removed 1 base from V and 3 bases from J, with 9 bases in between. Germline V gene data show CDR1 as SGHAT and CDR2 as FQDESV (reference sequence). The CDR3 length is 15 residues. Together with reference TRBV11-1 and TRBJ2-2, the CDR3 gives the full variable domain: EAEVAQSPRYKITEKSQAVAFWCDPISGHATLYWYRQILGQGPELLVQFQDESVVDDSQLPKDRFSAERLKGVDSTLKIQPAELGDSAMYLCASSLVGHYTGELFFGEGSRLTVL.